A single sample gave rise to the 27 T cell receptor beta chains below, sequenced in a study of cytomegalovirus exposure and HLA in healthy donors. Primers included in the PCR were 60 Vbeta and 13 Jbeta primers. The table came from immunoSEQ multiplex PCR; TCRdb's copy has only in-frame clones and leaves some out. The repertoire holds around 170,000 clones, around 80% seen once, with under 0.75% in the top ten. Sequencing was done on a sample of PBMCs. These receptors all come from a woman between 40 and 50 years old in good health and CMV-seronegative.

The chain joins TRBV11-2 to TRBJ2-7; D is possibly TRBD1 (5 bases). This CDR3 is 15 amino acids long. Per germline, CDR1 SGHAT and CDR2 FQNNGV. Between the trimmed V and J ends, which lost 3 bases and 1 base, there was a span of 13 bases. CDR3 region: CASSLTARASYEQYF. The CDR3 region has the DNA TGTGCCAGCAGCTTGACAGCAAGGGCTTCCTACGAGCAGTACTTC.

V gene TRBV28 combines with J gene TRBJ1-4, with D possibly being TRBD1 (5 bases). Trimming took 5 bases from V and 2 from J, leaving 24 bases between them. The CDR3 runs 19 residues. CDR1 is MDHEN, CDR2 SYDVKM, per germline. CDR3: CASSPPLRGSGRTNEKLFF. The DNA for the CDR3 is TGTGCCAGCAGTCCCCCCTTGCGGGGGTCTGGGCGGACTAATGAAAAACTGTTTTTT.

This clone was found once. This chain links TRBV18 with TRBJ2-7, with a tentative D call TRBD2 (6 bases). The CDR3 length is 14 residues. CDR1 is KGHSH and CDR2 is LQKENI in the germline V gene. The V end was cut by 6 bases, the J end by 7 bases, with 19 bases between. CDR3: CASSFGTGEGEQYF. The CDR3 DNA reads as TGTGCCAGCTCCTTTGGGACTGGCGAGGGAGAGCAGTACTTC.

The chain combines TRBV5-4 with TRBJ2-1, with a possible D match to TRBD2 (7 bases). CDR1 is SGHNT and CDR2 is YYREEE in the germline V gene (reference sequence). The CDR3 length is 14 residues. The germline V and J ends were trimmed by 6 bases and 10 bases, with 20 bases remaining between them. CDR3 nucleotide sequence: TGTGCCAGCACCGTCGAGGGGGGGCGACGGGAGCAGTTCTTC. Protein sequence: CASTVEGGRREQFF.

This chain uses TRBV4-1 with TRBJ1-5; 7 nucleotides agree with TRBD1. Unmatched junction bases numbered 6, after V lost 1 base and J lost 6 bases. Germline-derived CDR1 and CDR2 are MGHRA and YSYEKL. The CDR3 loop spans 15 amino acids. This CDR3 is CASSQGQGGAQPQHF. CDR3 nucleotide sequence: TGCGCCAGCAGCCAAGGACAGGGAGGCGCTCAGCCCCAGCATTTT.

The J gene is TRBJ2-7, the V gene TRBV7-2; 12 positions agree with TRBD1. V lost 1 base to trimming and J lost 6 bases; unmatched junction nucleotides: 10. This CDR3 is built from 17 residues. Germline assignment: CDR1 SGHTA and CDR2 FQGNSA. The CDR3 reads CASSLGGVGTGGGEQYF. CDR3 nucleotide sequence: TGTGCCAGCAGCTTAGGTGGCGTCGGGACAGGGGGCGGCGAGCAGTACTTC.

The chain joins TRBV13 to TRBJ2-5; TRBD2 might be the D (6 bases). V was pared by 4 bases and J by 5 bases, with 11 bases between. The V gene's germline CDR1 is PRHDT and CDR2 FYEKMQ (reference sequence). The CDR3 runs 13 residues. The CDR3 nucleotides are TGTGCCAGCAGCTACGTTGCGGGGGAGACCCAGTACTTC. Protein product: CASSYVAGETQYF. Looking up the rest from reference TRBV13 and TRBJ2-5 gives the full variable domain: AAGVIQSPRHLIKEKRETATLKCYPIPRHDTVYWYQQGPGQDPQFLISFYEKMQSDKGSIPDRFSAQQFSDYHSELNMSSLELGDSALYFCASSYVAGETQYFGPGTRLLVL.

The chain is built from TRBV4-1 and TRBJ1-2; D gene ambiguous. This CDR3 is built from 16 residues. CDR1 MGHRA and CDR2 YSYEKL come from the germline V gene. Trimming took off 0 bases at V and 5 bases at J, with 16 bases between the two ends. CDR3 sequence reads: CASSQDRVTRVYGYTF. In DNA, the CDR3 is TGCGCCAGCAGCCAAGACCGGGTTACACGGGTTTATGGCTACACCTTC.

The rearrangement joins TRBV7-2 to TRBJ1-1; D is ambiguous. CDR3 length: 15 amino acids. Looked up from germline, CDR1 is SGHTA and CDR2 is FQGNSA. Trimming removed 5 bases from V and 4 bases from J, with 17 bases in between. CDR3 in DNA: TGTGCCAGCAGCCATGCAGGTGGGCAGATCACTGAAGCTTTCTTT. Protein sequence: CASSHAGGQITEAFF.

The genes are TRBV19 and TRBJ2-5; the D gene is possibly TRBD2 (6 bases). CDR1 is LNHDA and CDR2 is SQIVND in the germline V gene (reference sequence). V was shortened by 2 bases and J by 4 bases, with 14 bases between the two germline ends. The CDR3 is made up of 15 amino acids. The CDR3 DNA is TGTGCCAGTAGTATAAGACGTGGGGGAGGAGAGACCCAGTACTTC. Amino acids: CASSIRRGGGETQYF. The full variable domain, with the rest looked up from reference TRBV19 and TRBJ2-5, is DGGITQSPKYLFRKEGQNVTLSCEQNLNHDAMYWYRQDPGQGLRLIYYSQIVNDFQKGDIAEGYSVSREKKESFPLTVTSAQKNPTAFYLCASSIRRGGGETQYFGPGTRLLVL.

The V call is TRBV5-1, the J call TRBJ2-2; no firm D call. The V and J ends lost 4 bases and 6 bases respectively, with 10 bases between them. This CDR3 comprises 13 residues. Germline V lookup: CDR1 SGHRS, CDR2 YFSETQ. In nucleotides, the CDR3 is TGCGCCAGCAGCCCGTCGACTTCCGGGGAGCTGTTTTTT. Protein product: CASSPSTSGELFF.

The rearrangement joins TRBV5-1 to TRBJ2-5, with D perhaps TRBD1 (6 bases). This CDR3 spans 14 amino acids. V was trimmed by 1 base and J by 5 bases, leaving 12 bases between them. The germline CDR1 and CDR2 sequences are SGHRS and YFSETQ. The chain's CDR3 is CASSLSQGRETQYF. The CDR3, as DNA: TGCGCCAGCAGCTTGTCCCAGGGGCGGGAGACCCAGTACTTC.

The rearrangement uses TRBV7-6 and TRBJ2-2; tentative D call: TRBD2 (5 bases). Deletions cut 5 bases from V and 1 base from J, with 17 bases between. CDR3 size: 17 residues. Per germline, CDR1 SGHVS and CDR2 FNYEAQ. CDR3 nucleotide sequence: TGTGCCAGCAGCGAGACCCCTGGCGGGCGGAACACCGGGGAGCTGTTTTTT. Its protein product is CASSETPGGRNTGELFF.

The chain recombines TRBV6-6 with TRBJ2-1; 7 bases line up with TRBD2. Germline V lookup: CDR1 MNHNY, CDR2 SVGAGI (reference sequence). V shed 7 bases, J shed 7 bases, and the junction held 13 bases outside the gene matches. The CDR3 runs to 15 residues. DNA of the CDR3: TGTGCCAGCACCCAATGGGAGGGGAGCGAGAATGAGCAGTTCTTC. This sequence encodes CASTQWEGSENEQFF.

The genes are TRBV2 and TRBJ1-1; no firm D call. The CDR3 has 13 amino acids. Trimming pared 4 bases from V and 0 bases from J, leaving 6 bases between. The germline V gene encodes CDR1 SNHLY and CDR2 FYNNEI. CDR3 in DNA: TGTGCCAGCAGTGGACGGGTGAACACTGAAGCTTTCTTT. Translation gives CASSGRVNTEAFF.

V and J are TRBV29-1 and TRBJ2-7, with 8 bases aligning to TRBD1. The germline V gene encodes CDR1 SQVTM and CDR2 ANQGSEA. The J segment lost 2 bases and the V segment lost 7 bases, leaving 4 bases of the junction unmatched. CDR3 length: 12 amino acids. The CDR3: CSGRTGTYEQYF. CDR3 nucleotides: TGCAGCGGAAGGACAGGGACCTACGAGCAGTACTTC.

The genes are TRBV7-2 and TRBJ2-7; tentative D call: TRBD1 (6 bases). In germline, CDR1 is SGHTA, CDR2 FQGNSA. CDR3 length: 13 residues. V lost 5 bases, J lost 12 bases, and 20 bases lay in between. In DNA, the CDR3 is TGTGCCAGCAGCCTTCCGGGACACGGTGCACGGTACTTC. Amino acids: CASSLPGHGARYF.

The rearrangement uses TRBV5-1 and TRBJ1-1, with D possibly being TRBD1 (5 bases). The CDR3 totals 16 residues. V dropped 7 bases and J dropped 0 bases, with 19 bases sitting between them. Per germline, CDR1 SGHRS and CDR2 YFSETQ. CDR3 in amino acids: CASLPGGNPMNTEAFF. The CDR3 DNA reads TGCGCCAGCCTCCCGGGGGGTAACCCAATGAACACTGAAGCTTTCTTT.

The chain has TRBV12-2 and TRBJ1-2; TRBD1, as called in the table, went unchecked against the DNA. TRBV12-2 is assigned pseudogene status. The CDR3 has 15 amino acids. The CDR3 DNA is TGTGCAAGTCGCTATCTCGGGACAGCTAACTATGGCTACACCTTC. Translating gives CASRYLGTANYGYTF.

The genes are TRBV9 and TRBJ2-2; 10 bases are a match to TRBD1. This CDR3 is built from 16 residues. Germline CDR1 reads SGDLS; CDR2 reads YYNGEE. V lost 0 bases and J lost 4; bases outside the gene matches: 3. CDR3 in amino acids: CASSVDRTGGTGELFF. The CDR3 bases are TGTGCCAGCAGCGTAGATCGGACAGGGGGCACCGGGGAGCTGTTTTTT.

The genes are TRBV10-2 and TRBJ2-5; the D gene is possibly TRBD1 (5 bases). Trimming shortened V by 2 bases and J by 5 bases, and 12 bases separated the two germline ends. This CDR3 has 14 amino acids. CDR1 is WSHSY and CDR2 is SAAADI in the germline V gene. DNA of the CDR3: TGCGCCAGCAGTGAGGGACGGACAACGGAGACCCAGTACTTC. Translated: CASSEGRTTETQYF.

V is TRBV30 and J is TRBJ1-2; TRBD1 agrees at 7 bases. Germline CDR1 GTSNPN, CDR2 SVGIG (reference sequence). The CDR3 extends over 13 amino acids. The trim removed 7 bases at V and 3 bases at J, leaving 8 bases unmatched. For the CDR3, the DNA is TGTGCCTCCTACAGGGGTTATCACTATGGCTACACCTTC. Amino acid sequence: CASYRGYHYGYTF.

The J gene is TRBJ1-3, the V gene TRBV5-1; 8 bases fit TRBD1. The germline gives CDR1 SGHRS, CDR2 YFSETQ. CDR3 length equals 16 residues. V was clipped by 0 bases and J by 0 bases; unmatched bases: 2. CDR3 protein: CASSLAGGPSGNTIYF. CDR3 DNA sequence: TGCGCCAGCAGCTTGGCAGGGGGCCCCTCTGGAAACACCATATATTTT.

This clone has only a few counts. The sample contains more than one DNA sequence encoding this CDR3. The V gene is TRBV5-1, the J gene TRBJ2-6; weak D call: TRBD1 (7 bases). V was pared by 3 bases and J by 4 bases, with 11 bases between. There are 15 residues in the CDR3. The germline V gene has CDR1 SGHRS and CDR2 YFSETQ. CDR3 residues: CASSSEGAGANVLTF. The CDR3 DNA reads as TGCGCCAGCAGCTCGGAGGGGGCCGGGGCCAACGTCCTGACTTTC.

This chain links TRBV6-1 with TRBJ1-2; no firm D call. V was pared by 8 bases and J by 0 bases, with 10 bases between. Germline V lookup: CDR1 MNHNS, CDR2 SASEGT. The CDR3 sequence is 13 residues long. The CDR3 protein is CASYGLANYGYTF. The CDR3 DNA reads TGTGCCAGCTATGGCCTAGCTAACTATGGCTACACCTTC.

CDR3 residues: CASSAGTSGIYEQYF. As DNA, the CDR3 is TGTGCCAGTAGTGCTGGGACTAGCGGAATCTACGAGCAGTACTTC. V is TRBV19 and J is TRBJ2-7; 11 nucleotides agree with TRBD2. In germline, CDR1 is LNHDA, CDR2 SQIVND (reference sequence). The V and J ends lost 5 bases and 3 bases, in that order; junction bases with no gene match: 6. The CDR3 contains 15 residues.

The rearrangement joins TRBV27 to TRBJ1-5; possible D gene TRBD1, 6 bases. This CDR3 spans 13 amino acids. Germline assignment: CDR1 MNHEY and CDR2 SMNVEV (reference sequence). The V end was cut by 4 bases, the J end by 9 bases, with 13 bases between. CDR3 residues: CASSSGEPRPQHF. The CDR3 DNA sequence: TGTGCCAGCAGTTCAGGGGAACCGCGGCCCCAGCATTTT.